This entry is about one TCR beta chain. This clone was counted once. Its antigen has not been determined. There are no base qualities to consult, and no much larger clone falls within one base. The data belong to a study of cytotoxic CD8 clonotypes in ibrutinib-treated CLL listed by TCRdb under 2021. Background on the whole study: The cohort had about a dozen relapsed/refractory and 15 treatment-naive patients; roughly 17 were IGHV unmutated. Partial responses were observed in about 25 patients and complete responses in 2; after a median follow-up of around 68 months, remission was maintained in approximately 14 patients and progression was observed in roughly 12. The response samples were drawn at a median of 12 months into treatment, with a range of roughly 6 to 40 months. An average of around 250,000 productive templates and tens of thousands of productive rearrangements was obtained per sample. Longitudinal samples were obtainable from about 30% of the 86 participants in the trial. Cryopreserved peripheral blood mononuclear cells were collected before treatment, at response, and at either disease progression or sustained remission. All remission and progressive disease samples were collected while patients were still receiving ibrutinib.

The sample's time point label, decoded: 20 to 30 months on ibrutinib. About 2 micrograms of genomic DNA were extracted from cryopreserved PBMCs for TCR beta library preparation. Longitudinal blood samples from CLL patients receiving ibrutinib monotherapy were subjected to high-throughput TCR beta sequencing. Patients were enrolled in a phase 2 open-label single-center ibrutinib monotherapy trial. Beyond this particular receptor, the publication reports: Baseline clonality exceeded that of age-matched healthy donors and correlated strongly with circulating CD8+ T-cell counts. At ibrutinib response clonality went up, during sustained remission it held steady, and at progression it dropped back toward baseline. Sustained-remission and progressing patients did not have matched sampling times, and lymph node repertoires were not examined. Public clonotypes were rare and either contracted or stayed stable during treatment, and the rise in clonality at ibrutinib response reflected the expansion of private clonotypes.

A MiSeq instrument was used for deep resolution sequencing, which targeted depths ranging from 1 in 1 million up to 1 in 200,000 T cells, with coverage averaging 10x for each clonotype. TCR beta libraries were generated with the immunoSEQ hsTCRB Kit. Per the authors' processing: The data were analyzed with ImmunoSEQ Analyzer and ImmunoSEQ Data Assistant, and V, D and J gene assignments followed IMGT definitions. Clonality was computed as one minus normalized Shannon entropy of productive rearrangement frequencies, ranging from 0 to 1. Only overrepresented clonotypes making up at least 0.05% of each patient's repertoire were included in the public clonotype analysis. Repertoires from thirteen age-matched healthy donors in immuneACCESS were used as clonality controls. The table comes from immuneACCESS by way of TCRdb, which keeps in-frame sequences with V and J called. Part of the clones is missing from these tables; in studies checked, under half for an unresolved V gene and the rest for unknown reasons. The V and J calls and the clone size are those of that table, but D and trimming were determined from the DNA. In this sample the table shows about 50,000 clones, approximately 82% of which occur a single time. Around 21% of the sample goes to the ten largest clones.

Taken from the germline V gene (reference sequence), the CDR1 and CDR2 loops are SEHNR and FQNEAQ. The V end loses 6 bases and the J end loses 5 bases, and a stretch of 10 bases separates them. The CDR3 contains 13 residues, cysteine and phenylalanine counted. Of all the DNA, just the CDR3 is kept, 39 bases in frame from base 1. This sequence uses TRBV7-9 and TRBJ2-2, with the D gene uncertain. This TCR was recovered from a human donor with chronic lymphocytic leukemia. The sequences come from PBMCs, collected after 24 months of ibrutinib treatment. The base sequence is TGTGCCAGCAGAGAGGTTGGGACCGGGGAGCTGTTTTTT. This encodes CASREVGTGELFF.